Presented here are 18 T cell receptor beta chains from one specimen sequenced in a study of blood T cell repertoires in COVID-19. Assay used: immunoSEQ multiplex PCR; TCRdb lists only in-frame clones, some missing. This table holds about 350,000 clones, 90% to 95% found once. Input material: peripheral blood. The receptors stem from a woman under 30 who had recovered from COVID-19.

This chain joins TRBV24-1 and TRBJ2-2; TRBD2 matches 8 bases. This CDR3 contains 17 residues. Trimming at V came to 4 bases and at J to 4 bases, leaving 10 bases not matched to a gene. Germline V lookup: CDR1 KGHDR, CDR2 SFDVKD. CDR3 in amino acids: CATSDPSAGVGTGELFF. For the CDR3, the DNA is TGTGCCACCAGTGACCCCTCAGCGGGAGTGGGCACCGGGGAGCTGTTTTTT.

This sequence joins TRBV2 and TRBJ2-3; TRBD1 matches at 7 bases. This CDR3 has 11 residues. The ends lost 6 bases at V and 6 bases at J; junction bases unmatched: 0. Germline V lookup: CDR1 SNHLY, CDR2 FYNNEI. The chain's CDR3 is CASRQGDTQYF. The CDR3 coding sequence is TGTGCCAGCAGACAGGGGGATACGCAGTATTTT.

This CDR3 reads CASSGTGTAGQHF. CDR3 sequence (DNA): TGTGCCAGCAGTGGGACAGGAACAGCCGGCCAGCATTTT. The chain joins TRBV6-2 or TRBV6-3 to TRBJ1-5, with TRBD1 identical over 8 bases. This CDR3 region has 13 residues. V was clipped by 5 bases and J by 12 bases; unmatched bases: 9. The germline CDR1 and CDR2 sequences are MNHEY and SVGEGT.

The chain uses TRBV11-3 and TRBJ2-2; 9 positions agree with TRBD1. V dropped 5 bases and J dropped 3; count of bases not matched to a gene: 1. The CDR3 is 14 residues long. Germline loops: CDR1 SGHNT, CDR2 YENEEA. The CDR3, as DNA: TGTGCCAGCAGCCGGACAGGGGACACCGGGGAGCTGTTTTTT. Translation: CASSRTGDTGELFF.

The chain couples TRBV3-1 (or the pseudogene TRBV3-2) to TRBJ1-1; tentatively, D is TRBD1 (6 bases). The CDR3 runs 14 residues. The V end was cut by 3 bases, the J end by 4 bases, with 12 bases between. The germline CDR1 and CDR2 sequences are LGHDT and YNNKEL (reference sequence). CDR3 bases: TGTGCCAGCAGCCAGAACAACAGGGCCACTGAAGCTTTCTTT. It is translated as CASSQNNRATEAFF.

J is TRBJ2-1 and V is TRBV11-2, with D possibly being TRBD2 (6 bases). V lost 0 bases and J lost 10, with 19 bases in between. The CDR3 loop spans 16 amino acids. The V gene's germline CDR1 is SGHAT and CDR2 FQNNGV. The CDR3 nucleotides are TGTGCCAGCAGCTTAGAGTCTTTAGCGGACAATGCGGAGCAGTTCTTC. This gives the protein CASSLESLADNAEQFF.

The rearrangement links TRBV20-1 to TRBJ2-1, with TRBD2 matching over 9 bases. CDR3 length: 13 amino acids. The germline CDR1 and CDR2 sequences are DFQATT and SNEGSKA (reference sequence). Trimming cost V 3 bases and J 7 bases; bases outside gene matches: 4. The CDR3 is CSASAGGINEQFF. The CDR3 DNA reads TGCAGTGCTAGTGCGGGGGGGATTAATGAGCAGTTCTTC.

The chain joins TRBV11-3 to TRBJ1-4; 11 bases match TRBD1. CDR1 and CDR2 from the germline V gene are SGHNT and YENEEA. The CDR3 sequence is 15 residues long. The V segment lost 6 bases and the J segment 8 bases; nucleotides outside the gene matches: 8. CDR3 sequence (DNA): TGTGCCAGCAGTTCGGACAGGGGGCGTCGGGAAAAACTGTTTTTT. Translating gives CASSSDRGRREKLFF. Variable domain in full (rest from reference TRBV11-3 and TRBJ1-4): EAGVVQSPRYKIIEKKQPVAFWCNPISGHNTLYWYLQNLGQGPELLIRYENEEAVDDSQLPKDRFSAERLKGVDSTLKIQPAELGDSAVYLCASSSDRGRREKLFFGSGTQLSVL.

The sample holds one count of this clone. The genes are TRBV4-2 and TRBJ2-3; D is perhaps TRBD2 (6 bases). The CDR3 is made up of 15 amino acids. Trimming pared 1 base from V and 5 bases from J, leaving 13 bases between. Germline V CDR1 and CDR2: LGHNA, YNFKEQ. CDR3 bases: TGTGCCAGCAGCCAAGGTCGACGGGAGATAGATACGCAGTATTTT. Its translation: CASSQGRREIDTQYF.

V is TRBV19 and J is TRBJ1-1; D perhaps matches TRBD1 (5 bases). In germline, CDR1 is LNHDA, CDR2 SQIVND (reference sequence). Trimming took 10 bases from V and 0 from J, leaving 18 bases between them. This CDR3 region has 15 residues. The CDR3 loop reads CATNPNQGMNTEAFF. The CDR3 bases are TGTGCCACTAACCCCAATCAGGGCATGAACACTGAAGCTTTCTTT.

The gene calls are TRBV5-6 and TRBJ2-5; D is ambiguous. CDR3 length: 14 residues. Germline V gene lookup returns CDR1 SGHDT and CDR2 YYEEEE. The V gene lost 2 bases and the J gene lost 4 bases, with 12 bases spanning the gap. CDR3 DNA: TGTGCCAGCAGCTTTTTTTGGCAGATAGAGACCCAGTACTTC. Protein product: CASSFFWQIETQYF.

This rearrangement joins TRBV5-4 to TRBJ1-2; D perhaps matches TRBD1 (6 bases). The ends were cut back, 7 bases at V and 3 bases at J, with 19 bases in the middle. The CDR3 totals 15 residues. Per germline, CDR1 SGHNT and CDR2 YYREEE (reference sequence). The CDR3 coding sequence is TGTGCCAGCCTGCCAACCCCGGGACATTACTATGGCTACACCTTC. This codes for CASLPTPGHYYGYTF.

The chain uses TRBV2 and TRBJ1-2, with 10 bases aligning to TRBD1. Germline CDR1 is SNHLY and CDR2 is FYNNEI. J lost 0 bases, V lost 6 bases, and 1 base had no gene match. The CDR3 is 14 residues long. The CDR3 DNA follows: TGTGCCAGCAGGGGACAGGGGTCTAACTATGGCTACACCTTC. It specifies CASRGQGSNYGYTF.

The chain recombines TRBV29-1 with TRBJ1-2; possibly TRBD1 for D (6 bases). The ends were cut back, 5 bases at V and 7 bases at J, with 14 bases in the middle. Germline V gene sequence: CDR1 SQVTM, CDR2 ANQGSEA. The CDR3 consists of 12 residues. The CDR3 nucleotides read TGCAGCGTTCCAGGGGTGTCAGGTGGCTACACCTTC. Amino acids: CSVPGVSGGYTF.

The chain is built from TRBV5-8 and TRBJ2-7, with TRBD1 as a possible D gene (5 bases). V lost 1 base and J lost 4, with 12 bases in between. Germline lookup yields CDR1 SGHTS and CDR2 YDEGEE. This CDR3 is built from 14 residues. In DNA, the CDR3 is TGTGCCAGCAGCTTGCACCTTAGGGGTTACGAGCAGTACGTC. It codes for CASSLHLRGYEQYV.

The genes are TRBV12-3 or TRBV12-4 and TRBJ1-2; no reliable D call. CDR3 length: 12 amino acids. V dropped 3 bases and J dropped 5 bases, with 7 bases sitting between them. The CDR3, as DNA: TGTGCCAGCAGTTTCCAGGAATATGGCTACACCTTC. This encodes CASSFQEYGYTF.

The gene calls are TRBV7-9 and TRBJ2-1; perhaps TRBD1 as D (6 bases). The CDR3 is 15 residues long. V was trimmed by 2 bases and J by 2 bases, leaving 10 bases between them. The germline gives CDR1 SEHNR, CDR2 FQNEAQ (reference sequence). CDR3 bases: TGTGCCAGCAGCTTACCAGCAGGGGCCTACAATGAGCAGTTCTTC. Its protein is CASSLPAGAYNEQFF.

CDR3 nucleotides: TGCGCCAGCAGCTTCACCGGGACAGATTACGAGCAGTACGTC. It specifies CASSFTGTDYEQYV. V gene TRBV5-1 combines with J gene TRBJ2-7; 7 bases align to TRBD1. Trimming removed 2 bases from V and 4 bases from J; junction bases left unmatched: 6. CDR1 is SGHRS and CDR2 is YFSETQ in the germline V gene. This CDR3 contains 14 residues.